This entry lists 29 T cell receptor beta chains sequenced from one sample in a study of T cell responses to AZD1222 COVID-19 vaccine (dated by TCRdb to the early 2020s). Libraries were made using the immunoSEQ multiplex PCR assay. TCRdb re-hosts the immuneACCESS table, in-frame sequences only. Its copies lack some clones; in the studies checked, an unresolved V gene accounts for under half of them, and the cause for the rest is not known. In all, the sample holds under 200,000 clones, and around nine tenths of those were seen once. The ten largest clonotypes hold 3.6% of the sample. This specimen's time point label, interpreted: about 28 days (+/-7) after the second vaccine dose. The label giving this sample's treatment or condition can be read as: meningococcal conjugate vaccine given as trial control. The specimen was peripheral blood, collected 28 days after the second dose of the MenACWY control vaccine. The receptors derive from an adult who received the MenACWY meningococcal vaccine as a control.

CDR3 loop: CASSAGTSGTFEQFF. CDR3 bases: TGTGCCAGCAGCGCCGGGACTAGCGGGACCTTTGAGCAGTTCTTC. The chain is built from TRBV7-3 and TRBJ2-1; 13 bases agree with TRBD2. Germline CDR1 is SGHTA and CDR2 is FQGTGA. The V gene end was trimmed by 5 bases and the J gene end by 9 bases; junction bases not matched to a gene: 7. This CDR3 spans 15 amino acids.

V is TRBV6-5 and J is TRBJ1-6; D unclear. V dropped 8 bases and J dropped 5 bases, with 10 bases sitting between them. The CDR3 sequence is 13 residues long. Germline values: CDR1 MNHEY, CDR2 SVGAGI. The CDR3, as DNA: TGTGCCAGCGGGCCGCCGCATAATTCACCCCTCCACTTT. As protein: CASGPPHNSPLHF.

The chain recombines TRBV5-1 with TRBJ2-1; a weak D match, TRBD1 (5 bases). This CDR3 is 13 amino acids long. The V end lost 4 bases, the J end lost 7 bases, and 12 bases lay between the germline ends. Germline lookup yields CDR1 SGHRS and CDR2 YFSETQ. The CDR3 region is CASSPVGANEQFF. The CDR3 DNA reads as TGCGCCAGCAGCCCTGTAGGGGCAAATGAGCAGTTCTTC.

The J gene is TRBJ2-2, the V gene TRBV7-3; D perhaps matches TRBD2 (5 bases). The CDR3 covers 15 residues. The germline CDR1 and CDR2 sequences are SGHTA and FQGTGA. The V gene lost 0 bases and the J gene lost 1 base, with 6 bases spanning the gap. In DNA form, the CDR3 reads TGTGCCAGCAGCTTAACCGGGGTGAACACCGGGGAGCTGTTTTTT. This translates into CASSLTGVNTGELFF.

The rearrangement uses TRBV24-1 and TRBJ1-2; D unclear. The CDR3 totals 13 residues. CDR1 KGHDR and CDR2 SFDVKD come from the germline V gene. Trimming stripped 4 bases from V and 5 bases from J, with 10 bases between. The chain's CDR3 is CATSDYEGYGYTF. Written as DNA, the CDR3 is TGTGCCACCAGTGACTACGAGGGATATGGCTACACCTTC.

The CDR3 loop reads CATRTSARGNTGELFF. The CDR3 DNA is TGTGCCACCAGAACTTCCGCGCGGGGCAACACCGGGGAGCTGTTTTTT. The gene calls are TRBV5-5 and TRBJ2-2; TRBD2 might be the D (6 bases). Germline lookup yields CDR1 SGHKS and CDR2 YYEKEE (reference sequence). CDR3 length equals 16 residues. The V gene lost 9 bases and the J gene lost 2 bases, with 20 bases spanning the gap.

The rearrangement uses TRBV7-2 and TRBJ2-5; 9 nucleotides match TRBD2. Trimming at V came to 5 bases and at J to 5 bases, leaving 12 bases not matched to a gene. The CDR3 has 16 amino acids. The germline CDR1 and CDR2 sequences are SGHTA and FQGNSA. This CDR3 is CASSRGTQSGGETQYF. DNA of the CDR3: TGTGCCAGCAGCCGCGGAACCCAAAGCGGGGGGGAGACCCAGTACTTC.

This chain uses TRBV7-8 with TRBJ2-2, with 7 bases matching TRBD1. Germline loops: CDR1 SGHVS, CDR2 FQNEAQ. V lost 5 bases to trimming and J lost 6 bases; unmatched junction nucleotides: 9. CDR3 length: 15 amino acids. The DNA of the CDR3 is TGTGCCAGCAGCCCATCGGGACAGCTCTCCGGGGAGCTGTTTTTT. It specifies CASSPSGQLSGELFF.

This clone was seen only once. The J gene is TRBJ2-2, the V gene TRBV4-2, with 7 bases lining up with TRBD1. CDR3 length: 16 amino acids. Losses at the gene ends were 4 bases for V and 6 bases for J; bases not matched to a gene: 11. Germline CDR1 is LGHNA and CDR2 is YNFKEQ. CDR3 in amino acids: CASSLEPGQLPGELFF. The CDR3 bases are TGTGCCAGCAGCCTTGAGCCGGGACAGCTCCCCGGGGAGCTGTTTTTT.

This rearrangement joins TRBV4-1 to TRBJ1-5; D gene uncertain. The CDR3 length is 17 residues. Germline V lookup: CDR1 MGHRA, CDR2 YSYEKL. The V end was cut by 0 bases, the J end by 0 bases, with 12 bases between. As DNA, the CDR3 is TGCGCCAGCAGCCAAGATGGTAACGTATATAGCAATCAGCCCCAGCATTTT. Amino acid sequence: CASSQDGNVYSNQPQHF.

The V gene is TRBV27, the J gene TRBJ1-5; no firm D call. Trimming cost V 8 bases and J 0 bases, with 11 bases left between them. This CDR3 comprises 14 residues. CDR1 and CDR2 (germline): MNHEY, SMNVEV (reference sequence). In DNA form, the CDR3 reads TGTGCCAGCGGGCTCGGGGTTAGCAATCAGCCCCAGCATTTT. It encodes CASGLGVSNQPQHF.

The chain carries TRBV18 and TRBJ2-1; a weak D match, TRBD2 (5 bases). Deletions cut 0 bases from V and 5 bases from J, with 11 bases between. The CDR3 length is 15 residues. CDR1 is KGHSH and CDR2 is LQKENI in the germline V gene. CDR3 sequence (DNA): TGTGCCAGCTCACCACCGGAGGTTTTGCACAATGAGCAGTTCTTC. Its translation: CASSPPEVLHNEQFF.

This clone was seen only once. The gene calls are TRBV29-1 and TRBJ2-7; no definite D call. V was clipped by 4 bases and J by 1 base, with 8 bases between them. The CDR3 is 12 amino acids. Germline CDR1 and CDR2: SQVTM and ANQGSEA. The CDR3 DNA reads TGCAGCGTTGCCGACGGGTCCTACGAGCAGTACTTC. Amino acids: CSVADGSYEQYF.

This clone was counted once. The V and J genes are TRBV7-8 and TRBJ2-4; D tentatively fits TRBD1 or TRBD2 (5 bases each). V lost 2 bases, J lost 9 bases, and 8 bases lay in between. This CDR3 contains 12 residues. Germline assignment: CDR1 SGHVS and CDR2 FQNEAQ. CDR3 coding DNA: TGTGCCAGCAGCTTATTTGGGGGCATTCAGTACTTC. It yields the protein CASSLFGGIQYF.

This chain uses TRBV6-5 with TRBJ2-5; 7 bases align to TRBD2. The CDR3 consists of 15 residues. The V segment lost 6 bases and the J segment 1 base; nucleotides outside the gene matches: 8. Germline lookup yields CDR1 MNHEY and CDR2 SVGAGI. As DNA, the CDR3 is TGTGCCAGCAGGAACTACGCGGGAGCCCAAGAGACCCAGTACTTC. This translates into CASRNYAGAQETQYF.

This sequence joins TRBV2 and TRBJ1-2; a weak D match, TRBD1 (6 bases). Trimming pared 4 bases from V and 8 bases from J, leaving 17 bases between. CDR1 and CDR2 (germline): SNHLY, FYNNEI. This CDR3 is built from 14 residues. The CDR3 sequence: CASSANVGAEGYTF. As DNA, the CDR3 is TGTGCCAGCAGTGCCAATGTGGGGGCGGAGGGCTACACCTTC.

This sequence joins TRBV4-1 and TRBJ1-2, with 9 bases lining up with TRBD1. Germline V gene lookup returns CDR1 MGHRA and CDR2 YSYEKL. The V segment lost 0 bases and the J segment 8 bases; nucleotides outside the gene matches: 10. The CDR3 covers 16 residues. Here the CDR3 reads CASSQDRWDRAFGYTF. The CDR3 DNA follows: TGCGCCAGCAGCCAAGATCGATGGGACAGGGCGTTCGGCTACACCTTC.

The rearrangement joins TRBV27 to TRBJ1-1; no clear D gene. Germline V gene lookup returns CDR1 MNHEY and CDR2 SMNVEV (reference sequence). The CDR3 loop spans 15 amino acids. Trimming took 7 bases from V and 4 from J, leaving 19 bases between them. DNA of the CDR3: TGTGCCAGCAAGTTTAGTCTGGTGTCGGGCACTGAAGCTTTCTTT. It is translated as CASKFSLVSGTEAFF.

This chain links TRBV19 with TRBJ1-5; D gene unclear. Trimming shortened V by 10 bases and J by 2 bases, and 18 bases separated the two germline ends. The CDR3 is 15 residues long. The V gene's germline CDR1 is LNHDA and CDR2 SQIVND (reference sequence). The CDR3 loop is CATNDRALGNQPQHF. The CDR3 DNA is TGTGCCACAAATGACCGTGCTTTGGGCAATCAGCCCCAGCATTTT. Together with reference TRBV19 and TRBJ1-5, the CDR3 gives the full variable domain: DGGITQSPKYLFRKEGQNVTLSCEQNLNHDAMYWYRQDPGQGLRLIYYSQIVNDFQKGDIAEGYSVSREKKESFPLTVTSAQKNPTAFYLCATNDRALGNQPQHFGDGTRLSIL.

The chain is built from TRBV2 and TRBJ2-7; 9 bases align to TRBD1. From germline, CDR1 is SNHLY and CDR2 FYNNEI. The trim removed 6 bases at V and 0 bases at J, leaving 6 bases unmatched. The CDR3 loop spans 15 amino acids. The CDR3 reads CASSPDRGTSYEQYF. The CDR3 coding sequence is TGTGCCAGCAGCCCCGACAGGGGGACCTCCTACGAGCAGTACTTC.

V is TRBV6-5 and J is TRBJ1-2, with 9 nucleotides matching TRBD1. After removal of 3 bases from V and 6 bases from J, the junction contained 5 bases not matched to a gene. The CDR3 loop spans 14 amino acids. Germline V lookup: CDR1 MNHEY, CDR2 SVGAGI. Written as DNA, the CDR3 is TGTGCCAGCAGTTATCACAGGGGGCGGGATGGCTACACCTTC. Translated: CASSYHRGRDGYTF.

The V gene is TRBV5-1, the J gene TRBJ1-5; D perhaps matches TRBD1 (5 bases). Germline V gene data show CDR1 as SGHRS and CDR2 as YFSETQ. The V end was cut by 4 bases, the J end by 1 base, with 15 bases between. CDR3 length: 16 residues. The CDR3 reads CASSRGDGFSNQPQHF. The CDR3 region has the DNA TGCGCCAGCAGCCGGGGGGACGGCTTCAGCAATCAGCCCCAGCATTTT.

This clone was found once. The chain couples TRBV9 to TRBJ1-2, with 9 bases fitting TRBD1. The CDR3 runs 14 residues. V lost 3 bases to trimming and J lost 3 bases; unmatched junction nucleotides: 3. The germline V gene encodes CDR1 SGDLS and CDR2 YYNGEE. The CDR3 nucleotides are TGTGCCAGCAGCGAAACAGGGGGCTACTATGGCTACACCTTC. This gives the protein CASSETGGYYGYTF.

The rearrangement joins TRBV15 to TRBJ1-1; no definite D call. The V end lost 2 bases, the J end lost 4 bases, and 8 bases lay between the germline ends. Germline V gives CDR1 LNHNV, CDR2 YYDKDF (reference sequence). This CDR3 is built from 13 residues. CDR3 protein: CATSRRISTEAFF. The DNA for the CDR3 is TGTGCCACCAGCAGAAGAATAAGCACTGAAGCTTTCTTT. Combining the CDR3 with reference TRBV15 and TRBJ1-1 gives the whole variable domain DAMVIQNPRYQVTQFGKPVTLSCSQTLNHNVMYWYQQKSSQAPKLLFHYYDKDFNNEADTPDNFQSRRPNTSFCFLDIRSPGLGDTAMYLCATSRRISTEAFFGQGTRLTVV.

This chain uses TRBV7-2 with TRBJ1-5, with D perhaps matching TRBD1 (5 bases). The germline CDR1 and CDR2 sequences are SGHTA and FQGNSA. Trimming left V 6 bases short and J 9 bases short, with 24 bases between. There are 16 residues in the CDR3. The CDR3: CASSRLGVGEYGPQHF. The CDR3 nucleotides are TGTGCCAGCAGTCGACTGGGGGTGGGAGAGTATGGGCCCCAGCATTTT.

The rearrangement links TRBV4-3 to TRBJ2-7, with 7 bases fitting TRBD1. V was pared by 4 bases and J by 2 bases, with 5 bases of the junction left unmatched. The V gene's germline CDR1 is LGHNA and CDR2 YSLEER. The CDR3 has 14 residues. The CDR3 bases are TGCGCCAGCAGCCCAGGGACAGTTACCTACGAGCAGTACTTC. It is translated as CASSPGTVTYEQYF.

The chain is built from TRBV5-1 and TRBJ2-7, with a tentative D call TRBD2 (5 bases). V dropped 4 bases and J dropped 5 bases, with 10 bases sitting between them. CDR1 and CDR2 from the germline V gene are SGHRS and YFSETQ. This CDR3 region has 12 residues. The CDR3 reads CASSPDWDEQYF. The CDR3 coding sequence is TGCGCCAGCAGCCCGGACTGGGACGAGCAGTACTTC.

This clone turned up a few times. This sequence joins TRBV7-3 and TRBJ2-1, with 8 positions matching TRBD2. V shed 1 base, J shed 3 bases, and the junction held 8 bases outside the gene matches. Germline V gives CDR1 SGHTA, CDR2 FQGTGA. The CDR3 covers 17 residues. The CDR3 sequence is CASSLIGGRTIYNEQFF. The CDR3 DNA follows: TGTGCCAGCAGCTTAATTGGCGGGAGGACGATCTACAATGAGCAGTTCTTC.

The chain uses TRBV7-9 and TRBJ1-3; D unresolved. Germline CDR1 is SEHNR and CDR2 is FQNEAQ (reference sequence). Trimming took off 4 bases at V and 0 bases at J, with 10 bases between the two ends. CDR3 length: 15 amino acids. Here the CDR3 DNA reads TGTGCCAGCAGCTGGGGTCGGACCTCTGGAAACACCATATATTTT. Translated, it gives CASSWGRTSGNTIYF.